This is a list of T cell receptor beta chains from one sample in a study of cytomegalovirus exposure and HLA in healthy donors. Only in-frame clones appear in the TCRdb table, and some are missing; sequencing was by immunoSEQ multiplex PCR. The sample yields about 240,000 clones, 75% to 85% seen once. Sequenced: PBMCs. Source of these receptors: an older woman in good health and CMV-seropositive. CDR3s include the opening cysteine and the closing phenylalanine or tryptophan. The order of the fields is V gene, J gene, clone size, D gene, CDR3 DNA, CDR3 protein. The D gene is left open where the match is weak. The listing skips clone size in some rows; elsewhere it reads once, few, many or a size class.

v_call: TRBV9
j_call: TRBJ2-1
clone_size: NA
d_call: NA
cdr3_nt: TGTGCCAGCAGCGTAGCTGGGACTCTCTCCTACAATGAGCAGTTCTTC
cdr3_aa: CASSVAGTLSYNEQFF

v_call: TRBV29-1
j_call: TRBJ1-1
clone_size: NA
d_call: TRBD1
cdr3_nt: TGCAGCGGCGAAACGACAGGGGGAGCTTTCTTT
cdr3_aa: CSGETTGGAFF

v_call: TRBV27
j_call: TRBJ2-5
clone_size: NA
d_call: TRBD1
cdr3_nt: TGTGCCAGCAGTTTATCGCGGAAAGGGGGCTTCAAGGAGACCCAGTACTTC
cdr3_aa: CASSLSRKGGFKETQYF

v_call: TRBV28
j_call: TRBJ2-1
clone_size: few
d_call: TRBD2
cdr3_nt: TGTGCCACCAGGAGGATTGGGAGGGGCTACAATGAGCAGTTCTTC
cdr3_aa: CATRRIGRGYNEQFF

v_call: TRBV5-4
j_call: TRBJ2-1
clone_size: NA
d_call: TRBD2
cdr3_nt: TGTGCCAGCAGCTCAAGGCCTAGCGGGAGGGGCAATGAGCAGTTCTTC
cdr3_aa: CASSSRPSGRGNEQFF

v_call: TRBV4-2
j_call: TRBJ2-2
clone_size: NA
d_call: TRBD2
cdr3_nt: TGTGCCAGCAGCCAGGGACTAGCGGGAGGGCCGTTCGCGAACACCGGGGAGCTGTTTTTT
cdr3_aa: CASSQGLAGGPFANTGELFF

v_call: TRBV7-9
j_call: TRBJ1-5
clone_size: NA
d_call: TRBD1
cdr3_nt: TGTGCCAGCAGCTGGACAGGGGATCAGCCCCAGCATTTT
cdr3_aa: CASSWTGDQPQHF

v_call: TRBV5-1
j_call: TRBJ2-5
clone_size: NA
d_call: NA
cdr3_nt: TGCGCCAGCAGCTTGAGTGACCGGAGAGAGACCCAGTACTTC
cdr3_aa: CASSLSDRRETQYF

v_call: TRBV6-1
j_call: TRBJ2-6
clone_size: NA
d_call: NA
cdr3_nt: TGTGCCAGCAGGGAAAACAGGGTTGCTGGGGCCAACGTCCTGACTTTC
cdr3_aa: CASRENRVAGANVLTF

v_call: TRBV19
j_call: TRBJ1-5
clone_size: NA
d_call: NA
cdr3_nt: TGTGCCAGTAGTACTGGACAGCCACAGGAAAATCGGCCCCAGCATTTT
cdr3_aa: CASSTGQPQENRPQHF

v_call: TRBV18
j_call: TRBJ2-2
clone_size: NA
d_call: NA
cdr3_nt: TGTGCCAGCTCACCACGCGACACGAACACCGGGGAGCTGTTTTTT
cdr3_aa: CASSPRDTNTGELFF

v_call: TRBV27
j_call: TRBJ2-7
clone_size: NA
d_call: TRBD2
cdr3_nt: TGTGCCAGCAGTCAACGGACTAGCTGGAACGAGCAGTACTTC
cdr3_aa: CASSQRTSWNEQYF

v_call: TRBV25-1
j_call: TRBJ2-2
clone_size: NA
d_call: NA
cdr3_nt: TGTGCCAGCAGTGAATACAGGGTCGCGAACACCGGGGAGCTGTTTTTT
cdr3_aa: CASSEYRVANTGELFF

v_call: TRBV5-6
j_call: TRBJ2-1
clone_size: NA
d_call: TRBD1
cdr3_nt: TGTGCCAGCAGCCGGGACAGCATCAATGAGCAGTTCTTC
cdr3_aa: CASSRDSINEQFF

v_call: TRBV7-9
j_call: TRBJ2-3
clone_size: NA
d_call: TRBD2
cdr3_nt: TGTGCCAGCAGCTTAACCGTCATACTAGCGGGAGATACAGATACGCAGTATTTT
cdr3_aa: CASSLTVILAGDTDTQYF

v_call: TRBV5-1
j_call: TRBJ2-2
clone_size: NA
d_call: TRBD2
cdr3_nt: TGCGCCAGCGCCAGCGGGAGCAACACCGGGGAGCTGTTTTTT
cdr3_aa: CASASGSNTGELFF

v_call: TRBV5-4
j_call: TRBJ2-7
clone_size: NA
d_call: TRBD2
cdr3_nt: TGTGCCAGCAGCTTGGATCAGCGGGATTACTACTACGAGCAGTACTTC
cdr3_aa: CASSLDQRDYYYEQYF

v_call: TRBV10-3
j_call: TRBJ2-5
clone_size: NA
d_call: TRBD2
cdr3_nt: TGTGCCACGGGGATAGCGGGGCAAGAGACCCAGTACTTC
cdr3_aa: CATGIAGQETQYF

v_call: TRBV2
j_call: TRBJ2-5
clone_size: NA
d_call: TRBD2
cdr3_nt: TGTGCCAGCAGTGAAAGCTCCGGGACTAATCAAGAGACCCAGTACTTC
cdr3_aa: CASSESSGTNQETQYF

v_call: TRBV5-1
j_call: TRBJ2-7
clone_size: NA
d_call: TRBD2
cdr3_nt: TGCGCCAGCAGCTTGGTTCTAGCGGGGGCTTCCTACGAGCAGTACTTC
cdr3_aa: CASSLVLAGASYEQYF

v_call: TRBV5-1
j_call: TRBJ1-2
clone_size: NA
d_call: TRBD1
cdr3_nt: TGCGCCAGCAGCCTAGGACAGGGGGCCCTAGAGTACACCTTC
cdr3_aa: CASSLGQGALEYTF

v_call: TRBV7-9
j_call: TRBJ1-1
clone_size: NA
d_call: NA
cdr3_nt: TGTGCCAGCACCCCTGAGGTGAACACTGAAGCTTTCTTT
cdr3_aa: CASTPEVNTEAFF

v_call: TRBV5-4
j_call: TRBJ1-6
clone_size: NA
d_call: TRBD1
cdr3_nt: TGTGCCAGCAGCTTAACAGGGGGCCGCCCACCTTCACCCCTCCACTTT
cdr3_aa: CASSLTGGRPPSPLHF

v_call: TRBV25-1
j_call: TRBJ2-7
clone_size: NA
d_call: NA
cdr3_nt: TGTGCCAGCATTTCTAGTGGGACAACCGTAGGGGAGCAGTACTTC
cdr3_aa: CASISSGTTVGEQYF

v_call: TRBV10-3
j_call: TRBJ2-6
clone_size: NA
d_call: NA
cdr3_nt: TGTGCCACCCGGGGGACAGTGGGCTCTGGGGCCAACGTCCTGACTTTC
cdr3_aa: CATRGTVGSGANVLTF

v_call: TRBV28
j_call: TRBJ1-2
clone_size: NA
d_call: NA
cdr3_nt: TGTGCCAGCAGTTTCCCTCAGGGTTCTAACTATGGCTACACCTTC
cdr3_aa: CASSFPQGSNYGYTF

v_call: TRBV7-9
j_call: TRBJ1-6
clone_size: NA
d_call: TRBD1
cdr3_nt: TGTGCCAGCAGCGCGGGACAGGGAGGCTCACCCCTCCACTTT
cdr3_aa: CASSAGQGGSPLHF

v_call: TRBV9
j_call: TRBJ1-5
clone_size: NA
d_call: TRBD1
cdr3_nt: TGTGCCAGCAGCGCTCGGCCTTGGACAGGGGAGAGGAATAGCAATCAGCCCCAGCATTTT
cdr3_aa: CASSARPWTGERNSNQPQHF

v_call: TRBV5-1
j_call: TRBJ1-2
clone_size: NA
d_call: TRBD1
cdr3_nt: TGCGCCAGCAGCTTGGACAGGGGGCTCTATGGCTACACCTTC
cdr3_aa: CASSLDRGLYGYTF

v_call: TRBV2
j_call: TRBJ2-2
clone_size: NA
d_call: NA
cdr3_nt: TGTGCCAGCAGTGTACTACGGAGGGAGCTGTTTTTT
cdr3_aa: CASSVLRRELFF

v_call: TRBV5-4
j_call: TRBJ1-2
clone_size: NA
d_call: NA
cdr3_nt: TGTGCCAGCAGCTCCCCCCGGGGCTATGGCTACACCTTC
cdr3_aa: CASSSPRGYGYTF

v_call: TRBV5-1
j_call: TRBJ2-5
clone_size: NA
d_call: TRBD2
cdr3_nt: TGCGCCAGCAGATCCGGACTAGCGGGAGGAGAGACCCAGTACTTC
cdr3_aa: CASRSGLAGGETQYF

v_call: TRBV6-5
j_call: TRBJ2-7
clone_size: NA
d_call: NA
cdr3_nt: TGTGCCAGCAGGACCCGGGCCTACGAGCAGTACTTC
cdr3_aa: CASRTRAYEQYF

v_call: TRBV6-5
j_call: TRBJ2-3
clone_size: NA
d_call: NA
cdr3_nt: TGTGCCAGCAGTTATCTGTGGACTAACACAGATACGCAGTATTTT
cdr3_aa: CASSYLWTNTDTQYF

v_call: TRBV15
j_call: TRBJ1-1
clone_size: NA
d_call: TRBD1
cdr3_nt: TGTGCCACCAGCAGCGCAAACAGGGGGCTTGGAGCTTTCTTT
cdr3_aa: CATSSANRGLGAFF

v_call: TRBV6-6
j_call: TRBJ1-1
clone_size: NA
d_call: NA
cdr3_nt: TGTGTCAGCAGTTACCGCGGGTGGAACACTGAAGCTTTCTTT
cdr3_aa: CVSSYRGWNTEAFF

v_call: TRBV7-9
j_call: TRBJ2-5
clone_size: NA
d_call: TRBD2
cdr3_nt: TGTGCCAGCAGCTGGGAGGGTGAGGAGCAAGAGACCCAGTACTTC
cdr3_aa: CASSWEGEEQETQYF

v_call: TRBV7-9
j_call: TRBJ2-1
clone_size: once
d_call: NA
cdr3_nt: TGTTCCAGCAGCAAAACAGGGGGGGACAATGAGCAGTTCTTC
cdr3_aa: CSSSKTGGDNEQFF